This TCR beta chain was found in a study of blood T cell repertoires in COVID-19. At the level of the study: COVID-19 samples collected from the United States, Italy and Spain covered acute and convalescent phases. Nucleic acid was either cDNA or gDNA, and it came from T cells, B-cell-depleted T cells, or PBMCs.

Original analysis: Reference gene primers were amplified, and this amplification served to estimate nucleated cell counts. The table came from immunoSEQ multiplex PCR; TCRdb's copy has only in-frame clones and leaves some out. That table supplies the V and J calls and clone size; D and trimming were determined from the DNA. This sample yields approximately 150,000 clones, of which 84% are seen a single time; almost 9% belongs to the top ten. This CDR3 contains 16 residues. With 4 bases clipped from V and 2 bases from J, the junction kept 2 bases outside the gene matches. In germline, CDR1 is WNHNN, CDR2 SYGVQD (reference sequence).

The sample was peripheral blood. This TCR derives from a man younger than 45 with COVID-19, enrolled during active disease. The chain employs TRBV10-1 and TRBJ2-3, with 14 nucleotides matching TRBD2. CDR3 DNA: TGCGCCAGCAGTGGACTAGCGGGAGGGCCCACAGATACGCAGTATTTT. Amino acid sequence: CASSGLAGGPTDTQYF.